The 19 T cell receptor beta chains below come from one sample, sequenced in a study of T-cell reconstitution after alpha-beta-depleted transplantation in children. A library of TCRbeta sequences, prepared with unique molecular identifiers, was generated. Each CDR3 protein is one row after TCRdb ran MiXCR on the PCR reads. The sample lists some 590,000 distinct CDR3 sequences, about 10% seen once, with roughly 3.9% in the top ten. Sample: PBMCs from the stem cell graft donor, taken from the stem cell graft. These receptors came from a human donor who donated a stem cell graft to a child with acute myeloid leukemia.

The rearrangement joins TRBV20-1 to TRBJ1-6, with D hard to call. Trimming left V 3 bases short and J 0 bases short, with 12 bases between. Per the germline V gene, CDR1 is DFQATT and CDR2 is SNEGSKA (reference sequence). This CDR3 has 16 residues. This CDR3 reads CSARVPGSSYNSPLHF. CDR3 DNA sequence: TGCAGTGCTAGGGTTCCAGGCAGCTCCTATAATTCACCCCTCCACTTT.

This clonotype came up a few times. This sequence joins TRBV29-1 and TRBJ2-3, with no clear D. Germline V gene lookup returns CDR1 SQVTM and CDR2 ANQGSEA. The CDR3 extends over 13 amino acids. The V and J ends lost 3 bases and 6 bases respectively, with 13 bases between them. The CDR3 DNA sequence: TGCAGCGTTGAGGTACTTCTGGGGGATACGCAGTATTTT. Protein: CSVEVLLGDTQYF.

This clonotype was seen only a few times. The V gene is TRBV7-8, the J gene TRBJ2-2, with no clear D. This CDR3 has 13 residues. V gave up 7 bases and J gave up 6 bases, with 12 bases separating them. The germline CDR1 and CDR2 sequences are SGHVS and FQNEAQ. Here the CDR3 reads CASNLVRAGELFF. DNA for the CDR3: TGTGCCAGCAATCTCGTACGCGCCGGGGAGCTGTTTTTT.

The rearrangement links TRBV30 to TRBJ1-1, with TRBD1 as a possible D gene (5 bases). CDR1 is GTSNPN, CDR2 SVGIG, per germline (reference sequence). The CDR3 totals 14 residues. Trimming cost V 2 bases and J 1 base, with 11 bases left between them. This chain's CDR3 is CAWSSRGGNTEAFF. CDR3 nucleotides: TGTGCCTGGAGTTCACGGGGGGGGAACACTGAAGCTTTCTTT.

This clonotype was found once. The CDR3 nucleotides read TGTGCCAGCAGGACAGGGTTTGGCAATCAGCCCCAGCATTTT. Its translation: CASRTGFGNQPQHF. The J gene is TRBJ1-5, the V gene TRBV6-1, with 7 bases lining up with TRBD1. Germline V CDR1 and CDR2: MNHNS, SASEGT. The CDR3 length is 14 residues. After removal of 6 bases from V and 2 bases from J, the junction contained 4 bases not matched to a gene.

The chain is built from TRBV20-1 and TRBJ2-3; possible D gene TRBD2, 6 bases. Germline CDR1 and CDR2: DFQATT and SNEGSKA (reference sequence). V lost 0 bases and J 8 bases, leaving 18 bases between the germline ends. The CDR3 consists of 15 residues. CDR3 coding DNA: TGCAGTGCTAGAGATATGGTAGCGGCACCCCCTACGCAGTATTTT. It encodes CSARDMVAAPPTQYF.

V is TRBV6-2 or TRBV6-3 and J is TRBJ2-1; D tentatively fits TRBD1 or TRBD2 (5 bases each). The CDR3 contains 13 residues. Germline CDR1 reads MNHEY; CDR2 reads SVGEGT. V was pared by 7 bases and J by 10 bases, with 17 bases between. CDR3 sequence: CASKPPGRPEQFF. CDR3 in DNA: TGTGCCAGCAAACCTCCGGGACGCCCGGAGCAGTTCTTC.

This clonotype was seen a few times. The chain is built from TRBV5-1 and TRBJ1-1; D is uncertain. Germline loops: CDR1 SGHRS, CDR2 YFSETQ. The CDR3 sequence is 15 residues long. Trimming removed 4 bases at V and 4 bases at J, with 17 bases between. The CDR3 DNA reads as TGCGCCAGCAGCCCGGCCACGGGGATTTCCACTGAAGCTTTCTTT. It encodes CASSPATGISTEAFF.

V and J are TRBV14 and TRBJ1-1, with D tentatively TRBD1 (5 bases). Germline V gene data show CDR1 as SGHDN and CDR2 as FVKESK. V dropped 2 bases and J dropped 5 bases, with 15 bases sitting between them. The length of the CDR3 is 15 residues. This CDR3 is CASSQRPRAGTEAFF. The CDR3 DNA reads as TGTGCCAGCAGCCAACGGCCCAGGGCGGGGACTGAAGCTTTCTTT.

This clonotype was observed at least ten times. The genes are TRBV6-1 and TRBJ2-1; no clear D. Germline-derived CDR1 and CDR2 are MNHNS and SASEGT. CDR3 length: 16 residues. Trimming left V 4 bases short and J 3 bases short, with 16 bases between. Here the CDR3 DNA reads TGTGCCAGCAGTGTTCCCCCCCTCAAGAGCTACAATGAGCAGTTCTTC. Translated, it gives CASSVPPLKSYNEQFF.

This clonotype has a count of ten or more. The chain joins TRBV6-5 to TRBJ1-2, with D perhaps matching TRBD1 (6 bases). Germline assignment: CDR1 MNHEY and CDR2 SVGAGI. This CDR3 is built from 13 residues. Between the trimmed V and J ends, which lost 6 bases and 3 bases, there was a span of 11 bases. Here the CDR3 DNA reads TGTGCCAGCAGCCGGACAGTCGACTATGGCTACACCTTC. Residues: CASSRTVDYGYTF.

This chain links TRBV18 with TRBJ2-3; TRBD2 might be the D (5 bases). The V and J ends lost 2 bases and 4 bases respectively, with 16 bases between them. This CDR3 comprises 16 residues. In germline, CDR1 is KGHSH, CDR2 LQKENI. The CDR3: CASSPRSGVRADTQYF. CDR3 nucleotides: TGTGCCAGCTCACCAAGATCCGGAGTGAGGGCAGATACGCAGTATTTT.

The chain carries TRBV28 and TRBJ2-3; no clear D gene. Germline V CDR1 and CDR2: MDHEN, SYDVKM. Trimming took 9 bases from V and 0 from J, leaving 13 bases between them. The CDR3 runs 14 residues. The DNA of the CDR3 is TGTGCCAGGAGCTCCATGGGAAGCACAGATACGCAGTATTTT. Translation gives CARSSMGSTDTQYF.

V and J are TRBV5-1 and TRBJ1-6; TRBD1 matches 9 bases. The ends lost 7 bases at V and 1 base at J; junction bases unmatched: 6. The CDR3 spans 16 residues. CDR1 and CDR2 (germline): SGHRS, YFSETQ. The CDR3 spells CASGTGGESYNSPLHF. The CDR3 DNA sequence: TGCGCCAGCGGAACAGGGGGCGAGTCCTATAATTCACCCCTCCACTTT. The full variable domain, in which reference TRBV5-1 and TRBJ1-6 provide the parts outside the CDR3, is KAGVTQTPRYLIKTRGQQVTLSCSPISGHRSVSWYQQTPGQGLQFLFEYFSETQRNKGNFPGRFSGRQFSNSRSEMNVSTLELGDSALYLCASGTGGESYNSPLHFGNGTRLTVT.

The chain uses TRBV11-3 and TRBJ2-2, with D possibly TRBD2 on 5 matching bases. This CDR3 has 15 amino acids. Germline-derived CDR1 and CDR2 are SGHNT and YENEEA. V was trimmed by 1 base and J by 6 bases, leaving 12 bases between them. The CDR3 DNA follows: TGTGCCAGCAGCTTAGTTTCAACCGGGGCCGGGGAGCTGTTTTTT. Protein product: CASSLVSTGAGELFF. Looking up the rest from reference TRBV11-3 and TRBJ2-2 gives the full variable domain: EAGVVQSPRYKIIEKKQPVAFWCNPISGHNTLYWYLQNLGQGPELLIRYENEEAVDDSQLPKDRFSAERLKGVDSTLKIQPAELGDSAVYLCASSLVSTGAGELFFGEGSRLTVL.

In nucleotides, the CDR3 is TGTGCCAGCAGGGTTGACAGAAATGAAGAGACCCAGTACTTC. The encoded protein is CASRVDRNEETQYF. The V and J genes are TRBV12-3 or TRBV12-4 and TRBJ2-5; D may be TRBD1 (5 bases). V dropped 6 bases and J dropped 3 bases, with 14 bases sitting between them. The length of the CDR3 is 14 residues.

This clonotype was counted only a few times. This rearrangement joins TRBV7-6 to TRBJ1-5, with a tentative D call TRBD1 (5 bases). The length of the CDR3 is 14 residues. V lost 5 bases to trimming and J lost 5 bases, with 13 bases between them. CDR1 SGHVS and CDR2 FNYEAQ come from the germline V gene. The CDR3 coding sequence is TGTGCCAGCAGCCCAGGGTTCCGCGATCAGCCCCAGCATTTT. This encodes CASSPGFRDQPQHF.

The chain recombines TRBV7-3 with TRBJ2-7; 9 bases match TRBD2. V shed 2 bases, J shed 4 bases, and the junction held 6 bases outside the gene matches. The CDR3 is 15 residues long. Germline V gene sequence: CDR1 SGHTA, CDR2 FQGTGA. CDR3 in amino acids: CASSLVSGRGYEQYF. The CDR3, as DNA: TGTGCCAGCAGCTTAGTTAGCGGGAGAGGGTACGAGCAGTACTTC.

This clonotype was counted only a few times. This chain joins TRBV27 and TRBJ2-7; perhaps D is TRBD1 or TRBD2 (6 bases each). Germline V CDR1 and CDR2: MNHEY, SMNVEV (reference sequence). The CDR3 totals 14 residues. V lost 3 bases to trimming and J lost 4 bases, with 13 bases between them. The CDR3 loop reads CASSFVGGGYEQYF. The CDR3 DNA sequence: TGTGCCAGCAGTTTTGTGGGGGGCGGGTACGAGCAGTACTTC.